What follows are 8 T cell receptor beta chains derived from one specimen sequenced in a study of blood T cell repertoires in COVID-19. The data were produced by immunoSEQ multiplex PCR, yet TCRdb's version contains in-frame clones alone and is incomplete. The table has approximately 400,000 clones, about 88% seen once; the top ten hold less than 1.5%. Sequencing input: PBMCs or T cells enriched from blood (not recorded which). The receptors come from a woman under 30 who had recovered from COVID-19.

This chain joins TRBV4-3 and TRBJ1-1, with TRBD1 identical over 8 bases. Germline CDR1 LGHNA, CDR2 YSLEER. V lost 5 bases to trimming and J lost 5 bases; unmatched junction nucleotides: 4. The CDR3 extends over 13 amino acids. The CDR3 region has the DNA TGCGCCAGCAGCTTTGGACAGGGAACTGAAGCTTTCTTT. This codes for CASSFGQGTEAFF.

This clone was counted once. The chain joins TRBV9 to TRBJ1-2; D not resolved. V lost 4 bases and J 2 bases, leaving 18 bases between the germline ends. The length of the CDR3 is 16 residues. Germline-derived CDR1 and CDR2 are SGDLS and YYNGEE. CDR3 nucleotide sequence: TGTGCCAGCAGCCCCATCCCCACCGGTCAAAACTATGGCTACACCTTC. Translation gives CASSPIPTGQNYGYTF. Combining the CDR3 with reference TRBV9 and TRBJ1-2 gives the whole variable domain DSGVTQTPKHLITATGQRVTLRCSPRSGDLSVYWYQQSLDQGLQFLIQYYNGEERAKGNILERFSAQQFPDLHSELNLSSLELGDSALYFCASSPIPTGQNYGYTFGSGTRLTVV.

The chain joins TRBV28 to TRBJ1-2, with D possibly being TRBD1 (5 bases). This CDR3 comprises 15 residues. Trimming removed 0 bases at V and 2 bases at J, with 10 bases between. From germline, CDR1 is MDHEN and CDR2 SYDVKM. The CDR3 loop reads CASSLWAGRNYGYTF. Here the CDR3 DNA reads TGTGCCAGCAGTTTATGGGCAGGGAGGAACTATGGCTACACCTTC.

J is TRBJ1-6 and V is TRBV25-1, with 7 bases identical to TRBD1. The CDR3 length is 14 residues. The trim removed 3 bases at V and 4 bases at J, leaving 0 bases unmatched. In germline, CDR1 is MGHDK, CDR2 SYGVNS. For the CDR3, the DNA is TGTGCCAGCAGTGAGGGACAGTATAATTCACCCCTCCACTTT. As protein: CASSEGQYNSPLHF.

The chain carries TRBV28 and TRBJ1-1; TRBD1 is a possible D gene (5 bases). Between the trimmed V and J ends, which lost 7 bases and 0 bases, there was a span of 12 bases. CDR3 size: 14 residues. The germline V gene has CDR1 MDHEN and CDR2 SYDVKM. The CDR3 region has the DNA TGTGCCAGCACCCCACAGACAGTGAACACTGAAGCTTTCTTT. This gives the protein CASTPQTVNTEAFF.

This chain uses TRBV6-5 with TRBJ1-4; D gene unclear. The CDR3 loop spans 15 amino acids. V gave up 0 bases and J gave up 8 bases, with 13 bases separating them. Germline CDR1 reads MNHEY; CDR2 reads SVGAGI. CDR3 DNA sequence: TGTGCCAGCAGTTACTCCGGGAGCGCCGGCGAAAAACTGTTTTTT. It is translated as CASSYSGSAGEKLFF.

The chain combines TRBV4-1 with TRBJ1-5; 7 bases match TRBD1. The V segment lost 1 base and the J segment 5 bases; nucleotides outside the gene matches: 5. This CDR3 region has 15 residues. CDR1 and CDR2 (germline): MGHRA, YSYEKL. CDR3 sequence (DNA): TGCGCCAGCAGCCAAGGACAGGGAGGCGATCAGCCCCAGCATTTT. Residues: CASSQGQGGDQPQHF.

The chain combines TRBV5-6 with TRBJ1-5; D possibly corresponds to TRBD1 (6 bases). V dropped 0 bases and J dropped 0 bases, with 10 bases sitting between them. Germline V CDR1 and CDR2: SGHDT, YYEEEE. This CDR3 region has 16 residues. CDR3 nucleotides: TGTGCCAGCAGCTTGGAGGGGGGGTATAGCAATCAGCCCCAGCATTTT. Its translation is CASSLEGGYSNQPQHF.